Following are 30 T cell receptor beta chains from one sample sequenced in a study of blood T cell repertoires in COVID-19 (dated by TCRdb to about 2020). The library was made by the immunoSEQ multiplex PCR assay. TCRdb mirrors the immuneACCESS table, restricted to in-frame sequences. Some clones are absent from its copies; in checked studies, under half trace to an unresolved V gene, and the reason for the others is unknown. Counted in this sample were approximately 170,000 clones; 82% of them appeared once. Roughly a tenth of the sample lies in the top ten. The specimen was peripheral blood. The receptors were gathered from a woman older than 75 with active or convalescent COVID-19.

The chain's CDR3 is CASSERDRPANYGYTF. The CDR3 DNA sequence: TGTGCCAGCAGCGAGAGAGACAGGCCAGCTAACTATGGCTACACCTTC. V and J are TRBV9 and TRBJ1-2, with D possibly TRBD1 on 6 matching bases. Trimming removed 3 bases from V and 0 bases from J, with 15 bases in between. The CDR3 sequence is 16 residues long. The germline CDR1 and CDR2 sequences are SGDLS and YYNGEE.

The J gene is TRBJ2-5, the V gene TRBV24-1; a possible D gene is TRBD2 (7 bases). The ends were cut back, 1 base at V and 3 bases at J, with 11 bases in the middle. Germline CDR1 KGHDR, CDR2 SFDVKD. CDR3 length equals 15 residues. CDR3 sequence (DNA): TGTGCCACCAGTGATTTATCGGGGGGCGAAGAGACCCAGTACTTC. Amino acids: CATSDLSGGEETQYF.

The chain recombines TRBV2 with TRBJ1-5, with 8 bases fitting TRBD1. CDR1 is SNHLY and CDR2 is FYNNEI in the germline V gene. The CDR3 spans 14 residues. J lost 0 bases, V lost 8 bases, and 3 bases had no gene match. The CDR3 here is CASGTGYSNQPQHF. CDR3 bases: TGTGCCAGCGGGACAGGATATAGCAATCAGCCCCAGCATTTT.

The V call is TRBV5-1, the J call TRBJ2-5, with D possibly matching TRBD2 (5 bases). The V end lost 2 bases, the J end lost 5 bases, and 13 bases lay between the germline ends. CDR3 length: 14 residues. Germline V gene sequence: CDR1 SGHRS, CDR2 YFSETQ. As DNA, the CDR3 is TGCGCCAGCAGCTTAGAGAGGGTTCGGGAGACCCAGTACTTC. It translates to CASSLERVRETQYF.

This chain links TRBV28 with TRBJ2-5, with a tentative D call TRBD2 (5 bases). This CDR3 has 13 residues. Germline V gene lookup returns CDR1 MDHEN and CDR2 SYDVKM. V lost 10 bases to trimming and J lost 5 bases, with 17 bases between them. CDR3 DNA sequence: TGTGCCATCTGCCGGCGGGTGCGCGAGACCCAGTACTTC. Residues: CAICRRVRETQYF.

The table lists this clone with a count of one. The chain joins TRBV7-9 to TRBJ1-1, with 7 bases fitting TRBD1. Trimming removed 5 bases from V and 0 bases from J; junction bases left unmatched: 6. The germline CDR1 and CDR2 sequences are SEHNR and FQNEAQ (reference sequence). The CDR3 length is 15 residues. CDR3 sequence (DNA): TGTGCCAGCAGCCAGACAGGGCGGATGAACACTGAAGCTTTCTTT. It translates to CASSQTGRMNTEAFF. The entire variable domain, with the rest obtained from reference TRBV7-9 and TRBJ1-1, is as follows: DTGVSQNPRHKITKRGQNVTFRCDPISEHNRLYWYRQTLGQGPEFLTYFQNEAQLEKSRLLSDRFSAERPKGSFSTLEIQRTEQGDSAMYLCASSQTGRMNTEAFFGQGTRLTVV.

This sequence joins TRBV11-2 and TRBJ2-2; 8 positions match TRBD2. V shed 5 bases and J 4 bases; nucleotides not matched to a gene: 6. The CDR3 sequence is 15 residues long. Per germline, CDR1 SGHAT and CDR2 FQNNGV. CDR3 in DNA: TGTGCCAGCAGCCTTCCGGGAGGGCGCACCGGGGAGCTGTTTTTT. This encodes CASSLPGGRTGELFF.

V usage is TRBV5-4 and J usage is TRBJ2-3; perhaps TRBD2 as D (6 bases). Germline assignment: CDR1 SGHNT and CDR2 YYREEE (reference sequence). V lost 0 bases to trimming and J lost 1 base, with 12 bases between them. This CDR3 region has 16 residues. The CDR3 protein is CASSLVRGGGTDTQYF. CDR3 DNA sequence: TGTGCCAGCAGCTTGGTGCGCGGAGGGGGCACAGATACGCAGTATTTT.

The sample holds one count of this clone. The J gene is TRBJ1-3, the V gene TRBV5-6; 8 bases map to TRBD1. From germline, CDR1 is SGHDT and CDR2 YYEEEE. The ends lost 4 bases at V and 9 bases at J; junction bases unmatched: 9. The CDR3 totals 14 residues. The CDR3 DNA reads as TGTGCCAGCAGCCTGACAGGGGAGGGACCCACCATATATTTT. Translating gives CASSLTGEGPTIYF.

The gene calls are TRBV12-3 or TRBV12-4 and TRBJ2-1, with 8 bases matching TRBD1. The CDR3 spans 13 residues. Trimming took 5 bases from V and 6 from J; bases not matched to a gene: 3. As DNA, the CDR3 is TGTGCCAGCAGTCGGACAGGGCGCAATGAGCAGTTCTTC. It is translated as CASSRTGRNEQFF.

The chain has TRBV28 and TRBJ1-2; no clear D. The CDR3 loop spans 15 amino acids. Trimming stripped 5 bases from V and 6 bases from J, with 19 bases between. Germline CDR1 is MDHEN and CDR2 is SYDVKM. The CDR3 DNA is TGTGCCAGCAGTGACGACCGGGTCGTAGCGGATGGCTACACCTTC. This encodes CASSDDRVVADGYTF.

This chain links TRBV28 with TRBJ1-2, with 8 positions matching TRBD1. There are 15 residues in the CDR3. V was clipped by 6 bases and J by 8 bases; unmatched bases: 14. Germline assignment: CDR1 MDHEN and CDR2 SYDVKM. CDR3 residues: CASSHPSGQDGGYTF. CDR3 nucleotides: TGTGCCAGCAGCCACCCTTCGGGACAGGACGGCGGCTACACCTTC.

V and J are TRBV7-3 and TRBJ2-2; TRBD2 agrees at 9 bases. The CDR3 has 18 residues. The junction had 10 bases not matched to a gene; V was cut back by 5 bases and J by 0 bases. Germline V gives CDR1 SGHTA, CDR2 FQGTGA. The CDR3 DNA reads as TGTGCCAGCAGCGAAAGGGCGCTAGCGGGAACGAACACCGGGGAGCTGTTTTTT. It encodes CASSERALAGTNTGELFF. Filled out from reference TRBV7-3 and TRBJ2-2, the complete variable domain reads GAGVSQTPSNKVTEKGKYVELRCDPISGHTALYWYRQSLGQGPEFLIYFQGTGAADDSGLPNDRFFAVRPEGSVSTLKIQRTERGDSAVYLCASSERALAGTNTGELFFGEGSRLTVL.

J is TRBJ1-5 and V is TRBV19; D remains ambiguous. CDR1 is LNHDA, CDR2 SQIVND, per germline (reference sequence). The length of the CDR3 is 14 residues. Trimming stripped 8 bases from V and 0 bases from J, with 11 bases between. The CDR3, as DNA: TGTGCCAGTTTATCCAGATATAGCAATCAGCCCCAGCATTTT. Protein product: CASLSRYSNQPQHF.

To note about this clone: The same CDR3 arises from other DNA sequences in this sample as well. The rearrangement links TRBV10-3 to TRBJ1-5; 8 bases match TRBD1. Germline trimming cut 6 bases from V and 2 bases from J; bases unmatched to any gene: 3. Germline V CDR1 and CDR2: ENHRY, SYGVKD. The CDR3 sequence is 14 residues long. CDR3: CAIRSDRGNQPQHF. The DNA of the CDR3 is TGTGCCATCAGGTCGGACAGGGGCAATCAGCCCCAGCATTTT.

This clone was seen a single time. CDR3 region: CASSVATDTEAFF. The CDR3 coding sequence is TGTGCCAGCAGCGTAGCGACAGACACTGAAGCTTTCTTT. The rearrangement links TRBV9 to TRBJ1-1; D is perhaps TRBD1 (5 bases). V gave up 0 bases and J gave up 3 bases, with 6 bases separating them. CDR1 SGDLS and CDR2 YYNGEE come from the germline V gene. The CDR3 loop spans 13 amino acids.

In nucleotides, the CDR3 is TGTGCCAGCTCCCACCAAAGCAATCGAGCTTATGGCTACACCTTC. Amino acids: CASSHQSNRAYGYTF. V gene TRBV18 combines with J gene TRBJ1-2; D remains unclear. The CDR3 length is 15 residues. V was pared by 6 bases and J by 5 bases, with 19 bases between. CDR1 is KGHSH and CDR2 is LQKENI in the germline V gene.

The chain carries TRBV5-4 and TRBJ2-1; TRBD2 is a possible D gene (6 bases). CDR1 is SGHNT, CDR2 YYREEE, per germline (reference sequence). This CDR3 comprises 16 residues. The V end lost 3 bases, the J end lost 0 bases, and 13 bases lay between the germline ends. CDR3 DNA: TGTGCCAGCAGCTCGTCTGACGGGAGCTCCTACAATGAGCAGTTCTTC. Protein: CASSSSDGSSYNEQFF. The full variable domain, with the rest looked up from reference TRBV5-4 and TRBJ2-1, is ETGVTQSPTHLIKTRGQQVTLRCSSQSGHNTVSWYQQALGQGPQFIFQYYREEENGRGNFPPRFSGLQFPNYSSELNVNALELDDSALYLCASSSSDGSSYNEQFFGPGTRLTVL.

The J gene is TRBJ2-4, the V gene TRBV5-4, with 13 nucleotides matching TRBD2. Germline CDR1 SGHNT, CDR2 YYREEE (reference sequence). The length of the CDR3 is 17 residues. After removal of 4 bases from V and 0 bases from J, the junction contained 4 bases not matched to a gene. CDR3 coding DNA: TGTGCCAGCAGCACGGGACTAGCGGGGCTAGCCAAAAACATTCAGTACTTC. Translated, it gives CASSTGLAGLAKNIQYF.

The table lists this clone with a count of one. V gene TRBV2 combines with J gene TRBJ2-7; 7 nucleotides agree with TRBD1. Germline V gene lookup returns CDR1 SNHLY and CDR2 FYNNEI. This CDR3 has 14 residues. Trimming cost V 6 bases and J 3 bases; bases outside gene matches: 8. CDR3 sequence reads: CASSPMTGYYEQYF. The CDR3 DNA reads as TGTGCCAGCAGCCCGATGACAGGGTACTACGAGCAGTACTTC. Complete variable domain (other parts from reference TRBV2 and TRBJ2-7): EPEVTQTPSHQVTQMGQEVILRCVPISNHLYFYWYRQILGQKVEFLVSFYNNEISEKSEIFDDQFSVERPDGSNFTLKIRSTKLEDSAMYFCASSPMTGYYEQYFGPGTRLTVT.

This chain connects TRBV25-1 to TRBJ1-2; possible D gene TRBD1, 5 bases. This CDR3 is built from 15 residues. The V end lost 5 bases, the J end lost 0 bases, and 13 bases lay between the germline ends. Germline V gene data show CDR1 as MGHDK and CDR2 as SYGVNS. The CDR3 protein is CASSNRDSTNYGYTF. Written as DNA, the CDR3 is TGTGCCAGCAGTAACCGGGACTCCACTAACTATGGCTACACCTTC.

The rearrangement links TRBV28 to TRBJ2-7; the D is unclear. Per germline, CDR1 MDHEN and CDR2 SYDVKM. V lost 2 bases and J 3 bases, leaving 5 bases between the germline ends. The CDR3 is 12 residues long. The CDR3 spells CASSLINYEQYF. DNA of the CDR3: TGTGCCAGCAGTTTAATTAACTACGAGCAGTACTTC.

The chain is built from TRBV29-1 and TRBJ2-7; TRBD1 aligns across 9 bases. The germline V gene has CDR1 SQVTM and CDR2 ANQGSEA. The CDR3 has 15 amino acids. With 4 bases clipped from V and 6 bases from J, the junction kept 13 bases outside the gene matches. CDR3 DNA: TGCAGCGTTGTAATCCCCGGGACAGGGCGGTCCGAGCAGTACTTC. It encodes CSVVIPGTGRSEQYF.

The rearrangement joins TRBV6-5 to TRBJ1-2; 8 bases agree with TRBD1. The J segment lost 1 base and the V segment lost 5 bases, leaving 3 bases of the junction unmatched. Germline V gene sequence: CDR1 MNHEY, CDR2 SVGAGI. CDR3 length: 14 amino acids. CDR3 coding DNA: TGTGCCAGCAGTATCAGGGGGCTTAACTATGGCTACACCTTC. This sequence encodes CASSIRGLNYGYTF.

The V and J genes are TRBV9 and TRBJ2-1; perhaps TRBD2 as D (6 bases). The CDR3 spans 13 residues. Germline CDR1 reads SGDLS; CDR2 reads YYNGEE. V gave up 3 bases and J gave up 4 bases, with 8 bases separating them. The CDR3, as DNA: TGTGCCAGCAGCGCTCGGGAGTACAATGAGCAGTTCTTC. Encoded protein: CASSAREYNEQFF.

The chain joins TRBV3-1 (or the pseudogene TRBV3-2) to TRBJ2-5, with 12 nucleotides matching TRBD2. V lost 4 bases, J lost 5 bases, and 8 bases stayed unmatched. CDR1 is LGHDT and CDR2 is YNNKEL in the germline V gene (reference sequence). CDR3 size: 16 residues. The CDR3: CASSRRLAGVSETQYF. The CDR3 DNA follows: TGTGCCAGCAGCCGCAGACTAGCGGGAGTATCGGAGACCCAGTACTTC.

The rearrangement links TRBV5-1 to TRBJ2-7; 10 nucleotides match TRBD1. The trim removed 5 bases at V and 5 bases at J, leaving 19 bases unmatched. This CDR3 spans 18 amino acids. Per the germline V gene, CDR1 is SGHRS and CDR2 is YFSETQ. The CDR3 nucleotides read TGCGCCAGCAGTGCCCTCTCATCCTTTGGGACAGGGGACCACGAGCAGTACTTC. Residues: CASSALSSFGTGDHEQYF.

The chain combines TRBV4-1 with TRBJ1-5; a possible D gene is TRBD1 (5 bases). In germline, CDR1 is MGHRA, CDR2 YSYEKL. Trimming left V 0 bases short and J 8 bases short, with 20 bases between. The CDR3 totals 17 residues. CDR3 sequence reads: CASSQDAGTASKEPQHF. CDR3 DNA: TGCGCCAGCAGCCAAGATGCAGGGACTGCCTCCAAGGAGCCCCAGCATTTT.

The chain combines TRBV6-5 with TRBJ1-2; 10 bases are a match to TRBD1. The CDR3 loop spans 14 amino acids. In germline, CDR1 is MNHEY, CDR2 SVGAGI. Unmatched junction bases numbered 9, after V lost 7 bases and J lost 7 bases. The DNA for the CDR3 is TGTGCCAGCACTTGGGACAGGGGCCTGAGTGGCTACACCTTC. It is translated as CASTWDRGLSGYTF.

This clone turned up a few times. The chain uses TRBV7-3 and TRBJ1-1; TRBD1 might be the D (6 bases). Trimming cost V 2 bases and J 4 bases, with 14 bases left between them. The CDR3 is made up of 15 amino acids. CDR1 SGHTA and CDR2 FQGTGA come from the germline V gene. The CDR3 here is CASSLDGQGGTEAFF. As DNA, the CDR3 is TGTGCCAGCAGCTTAGACGGACAAGGGGGCACTGAAGCTTTCTTT.